These 29 T cell receptor beta chains were all obtained from the same sample, sequenced in a study of technical replicates of blood from a handful of donors (dated by TCRdb to about 2017). Library preparation used the immunoSEQ multiplex PCR assay. Drawn from immuneACCESS, this table holds only the in-frame rearrangements with V and J called that TCRdb kept. Clones are partly lost; checked studies trace under half to an unresolved V gene and leave the rest unexplained. The sample profile shows under 95,000 clones; about 93% of them were found once. 0.2% to 0.3% of the sample goes to the ten largest clones. The material sequenced was T cells isolated from PBMCs. The receptors come from a human donor in good health.

The chain carries TRBV28 and TRBJ1-5, with a weak D call TRBD1 (5 bases). The germline gives CDR1 MDHEN, CDR2 SYDVKM. The CDR3 is 13 amino acids. V was trimmed by 5 bases and J by 6 bases, leaving 11 bases between them. CDR3 amino acids: CASSRGIGQPQHF. In DNA form, the CDR3 reads TGTGCCAGCAGTAGGGGCATTGGTCAGCCCCAGCATTTT.

This sequence joins TRBV25-1 and TRBJ2-1, with 10 bases lining up with TRBD2. There are 15 residues in the CDR3. Germline trimming cut 5 bases from V and 9 bases from J; bases unmatched to any gene: 10. The V gene's germline CDR1 is MGHDK and CDR2 SYGVNS. CDR3 residues: CASSQTGAGGREQFF. Written as DNA, the CDR3 is TGTGCCAGCAGTCAGACCGGAGCGGGGGGGCGTGAGCAGTTCTTC. The full variable domain, completed using reference TRBV25-1 and TRBJ2-1, is EADIYQTPRYLVIGTGKKITLECSQTMGHDKMYWYQQDPGMELHLIHYSYGVNSTEKGDLSSESTVSRIRTEHFPLTLESARPSHTSQYLCASSQTGAGGREQFFGPGTRLTVL.

CDR3 region: CASSLAGGTSSNYGYTF. DNA of the CDR3: TGTGCCAGCAGCTTGGCCGGGGGGACATCATCTAACTATGGCTACACCTTC. V and J are TRBV5-5 and TRBJ1-2; the D gene is possibly TRBD1 (6 bases). Germline V gene sequence: CDR1 SGHKS, CDR2 YYEKEE (reference sequence). CDR3 length: 17 residues. The V gene lost 0 bases and the J gene lost 0 bases, with 15 bases spanning the gap.

The CDR3 loop reads CATRLDPTTRQYF. In DNA form, the CDR3 reads TGTGCCACAAGGTTAGACCCAACTACGAGGCAGTACTTC. The chain combines TRBV28 with TRBJ2-7; D unresolved. CDR3 length equals 13 residues. Germline CDR1 is MDHEN and CDR2 is SYDVKM. V was pared by 10 bases and J by 9 bases, with 22 bases between.

The chain links TRBV5-1 to TRBJ2-1; 7 nucleotides agree with TRBD1. The junction had 6 bases not matched to a gene; V was cut back by 4 bases and J by 5 bases. Per germline, CDR1 SGHRS and CDR2 YFSETQ. This CDR3 contains 14 residues. The DNA for the CDR3 is TGCGCCAGCAGCGTCGACAGGGATAACAATGAGCAGTTCTTC. Translated: CASSVDRDNNEQFF.

This clone appeared a single time. This sequence joins TRBV7-9 and TRBJ1-1; 7 bases line up with TRBD1. Germline V lookup: CDR1 SEHNR, CDR2 FQNEAQ (reference sequence). The CDR3 has 15 residues. J was trimmed by 4 bases and V by 1 base; bases with no gene match: 6. CDR3 nucleotide sequence: TGTGCCAGCAGCTTAGGGGAAGGGACAGTCACTGAAGCTTTCTTT. It encodes CASSLGEGTVTEAFF.

About this clone itself: Sequence at one end of the junction differs from germline and may be a read error. Distinct nucleotide sequences in the sample also encode this CDR3. V gene TRBV2 combines with J gene TRBJ1-2; TRBD1 agrees at 8 bases. The CDR3 has 15 amino acids. The germline V gene encodes CDR1 SNHLY and CDR2 FYNNEI. The CDR3 spells CASSAGTGGGYGYTF. The CDR3 nucleotides read TGCGCCAGCAGTGCGGGGACAGGTGGTGGCTATGGCTACACCTTC. Combining the CDR3 with reference TRBV2 and TRBJ1-2 gives the whole variable domain EPEVTQTPSHQVTQMGQEVILRCVPISNHLYFYWYRQILGQKVEFLVSFYNNEISEKSEIFDDQFSVERPDGSNFTLKIRSTKLEDSAMYFCASSAGTGGGYGYTFGSGTRLTVV.

The CDR3 loop is CASSRQGLVLRNQPQHF. The CDR3 bases are TGCGCCAGCAGCCGCCAGGGGTTAGTCCTACGAAATCAGCCCCAGCATTTT. V gene TRBV4-1 combines with J gene TRBJ1-5; TRBD1 might be the D (6 bases). V lost 4 bases, J lost 4 bases, and 20 bases lay in between. The length of the CDR3 is 17 residues. Germline V gene lookup returns CDR1 MGHRA and CDR2 YSYEKL.

V and J are TRBV7-9 and TRBJ2-7; no definite D call. There are 11 residues in the CDR3. Germline V CDR1 and CDR2: SEHNR, FQNEAQ (reference sequence). The ends were cut back, 4 bases at V and 5 bases at J, with 6 bases in the middle. In nucleotides, the CDR3 is TGTGCCAGCAGCTCCACTGACGAGCAGTACTTC. Translation: CASSSTDEQYF.

Points on this clone: The junction departs from germline at one end; a sequencing error may be responsible. V usage is TRBV5-4 and J usage is TRBJ2-7; 8 nucleotides align to TRBD2. Germline V gives CDR1 SGHNT, CDR2 YYREEE (reference sequence). The CDR3 sequence is 16 residues long. The chain's CDR3 is CASSSSGVASGYEQYF. CDR3 coding DNA: TGTGCCAGCAGCAGTAGCGGGGTAGCGAGTGGATACGAGCAGTACTTT.

V gene TRBV28 combines with J gene TRBJ1-5; the D gene is possibly TRBD1 (5 bases). The germline V gene has CDR1 MDHEN and CDR2 SYDVKM. This CDR3 spans 16 amino acids. Trimming removed 11 bases at V and 0 bases at J, with 20 bases between. The CDR3 nucleotides are TGTGCCGGAAGTCGACTGGGGCTATATAGCAATCAGCCCCAGCATTTT. Translated: CAGSRLGLYSNQPQHF.

V usage is TRBV28 and J usage is TRBJ2-3; TRBD2 aligns across 9 bases. After removal of 5 bases from V and 5 bases from J, the junction contained 8 bases not matched to a gene. This CDR3 region has 15 residues. The V gene's germline CDR1 is MDHEN and CDR2 SYDVKM. CDR3 residues: CASSLLAGVKDTQYF. CDR3 nucleotides: TGTGCCAGCAGTCTCTTAGCGGGAGTGAAAGATACGCAGTATTTT.

V and J are TRBV6-1 and TRBJ2-5, with 8 positions matching TRBD1. The V and J ends lost 6 bases and 5 bases, in that order; junction bases with no gene match: 8. The germline V gene has CDR1 MNHNS and CDR2 SASEGT. This CDR3 has 14 amino acids. Written as DNA, the CDR3 is TGTGCCAGCAGGGAACCGGGACAGGTTGAGACCCAGTACTTC. Its protein product is CASREPGQVETQYF.

The gene calls are TRBV5-1 and TRBJ2-5; 9 nucleotides line up with TRBD2. Looked up from germline, CDR1 is SGHRS and CDR2 is YFSETQ. The V segment lost 5 bases and the J segment 1 base; nucleotides outside the gene matches: 3. The CDR3 runs 14 residues. CDR3 region: CASRERGVQETQYF. The DNA of the CDR3 is TGCGCCAGCAGAGAGCGGGGGGTCCAAGAGACCCAGTACTTC.

This clone has only one observation. The chain couples TRBV11-2 to TRBJ1-1; D gene unclear. Germline values: CDR1 SGHAT, CDR2 FQNNGV. The CDR3 has 12 residues. The germline V and J ends were trimmed by 5 bases and 3 bases, with 7 bases remaining between them. This CDR3 is CASSPPDTEAFF. In DNA form, the CDR3 reads TGTGCCAGCAGCCCCCCCGACACTGAAGCTTTCTTT.

This clone was picked up one time. This sequence joins TRBV4-1 and TRBJ1-6; no firm D call. The CDR3 is 13 amino acids. The V end was cut by 1 base, the J end by 14 bases, with 12 bases between. In germline, CDR1 is MGHRA, CDR2 YSYEKL. CDR3 coding DNA: TGCGCCAGCAGCCAAGGAGGGCGTATGGCCCTCCACTTT. Amino acid sequence: CASSQGGRMALHF.

In the case of this clone: The sample holds other DNA sequences that translate to the same CDR3. The chain combines TRBV29-1 with TRBJ2-7; D is possibly TRBD1 (5 bases). Trimming left V 1 base short and J 4 bases short, with 11 bases between. The germline CDR1 and CDR2 sequences are SQVTM and ANQGSEA. This CDR3 spans 13 amino acids. As DNA, the CDR3 is TGCAGCGTTGAAGGGCAGGGCGCATACGAGCAGTACTTC. This translates into CSVEGQGAYEQYF.

The J gene is TRBJ1-1, the V gene TRBV28; 8 bases agree with TRBD1. The V and J ends lost 6 bases and 11 bases, in that order; junction bases with no gene match: 8. The germline gives CDR1 MDHEN, CDR2 SYDVKM. CDR3 length equals 12 residues. CDR3: CASRAGGPGAFF. The CDR3 DNA follows: TGTGCCAGCAGGGCAGGGGGCCCTGGGGCTTTCTTT.

The chain carries TRBV29-1 and TRBJ2-7; 9 bases align to TRBD2. Germline CDR1 and CDR2: SQVTM and ANQGSEA. CDR3 length equals 13 residues. Unmatched junction bases numbered 5, after V lost 4 bases and J lost 4 bases. The CDR3 here is CSVGGSGSYEQYF. The DNA of the CDR3 is TGCAGCGTTGGGGGTAGCGGGAGTTACGAGCAGTACTTC.

The CDR3 DNA reads TGTGCCAGCAGGCTAGCGGGGGACAATGAGCAGTTCTTC. It is translated as CASRLAGDNEQFF. The J gene is TRBJ2-1, the V gene TRBV6-5; 10 bases match TRBD2. This CDR3 has 13 residues. V was clipped by 6 bases and J by 5 bases; unmatched bases: 1. Germline V gene data show CDR1 as MNHEY and CDR2 as SVGAGI.

This clone has a single count. This chain joins TRBV5-6 and TRBJ2-7, with 7 bases identical to TRBD1. Per the germline V gene, CDR1 is SGHDT and CDR2 is YYEEEE. The trim removed 4 bases at V and 3 bases at J, leaving 16 bases unmatched. The CDR3 runs to 17 residues. The CDR3 loop reads CASSLTSTGKVNYEQYF. In DNA form, the CDR3 reads TGTGCCAGCAGCCTTACGTCGACAGGGAAAGTAAACTACGAGCAGTACTTC.

This chain joins TRBV6-5 and TRBJ2-7, with 7 bases identical to TRBD2. CDR3 length: 13 amino acids. The V gene end was trimmed by 5 bases and the J gene end by 2 bases; junction bases not matched to a gene: 3. The germline V gene has CDR1 MNHEY and CDR2 SVGAGI. The CDR3 protein is CASSGGVPYEQYF. The DNA for the CDR3 is TGTGCCAGCAGTGGGGGGGTCCCCTACGAGCAGTACTTC.

The J gene is TRBJ1-3, the V gene TRBV2; a possible D gene is TRBD1 (6 bases). Trimming stripped 8 bases from V and 7 bases from J, with 18 bases between. This CDR3 is 14 amino acids long. Germline CDR1 SNHLY, CDR2 FYNNEI. CDR3: CASWLDSKRNTIYF. The CDR3 DNA is TGTGCCAGCTGGTTGGACAGCAAGAGGAACACCATATATTTT. The full variable domain, its missing parts supplied by reference TRBV2 and TRBJ1-3, is EPEVTQTPSHQVTQMGQEVILRCVPISNHLYFYWYRQILGQKVEFLVSFYNNEISEKSEIFDDQFSVERPDGSNFTLKIRSTKLEDSAMYFCASWLDSKRNTIYFGEGSWLTVV.

V and J are TRBV9 and TRBJ2-7; TRBD2 is a possible D gene (5 bases). Trimming took 0 bases from V and 4 from J, leaving 14 bases between them. This CDR3 has 15 amino acids. The germline V gene has CDR1 SGDLS and CDR2 YYNGEE. This CDR3 is CASSVAGRLPYEQYF. The DNA of the CDR3 is TGTGCCAGCAGCGTAGCTGGGAGACTCCCTTACGAGCAGTACTTC.

CDR3 nucleotides: TGTGCCAGCAGCTCGATAGCGGGAGGAGAGACCCAGTACTTC. Translated: CASSSIAGGETQYF. The V gene is TRBV13, the J gene TRBJ2-5; 10 positions match TRBD2. This CDR3 contains 14 residues. The J segment lost 4 bases and the V segment lost 4 bases, leaving 3 bases of the junction unmatched. Per the germline V gene, CDR1 is PRHDT and CDR2 is FYEKMQ (reference sequence). Together with reference TRBV13 and TRBJ2-5, the CDR3 gives the full variable domain: AAGVIQSPRHLIKEKRETATLKCYPIPRHDTVYWYQQGPGQDPQFLISFYEKMQSDKGSIPDRFSAQQFSDYHSELNMSSLELGDSALYFCASSSIAGGETQYFGPGTRLLVL.

This chain links TRBV7-9 with TRBJ1-5; D is undetermined. CDR1 and CDR2 from the germline V gene are SEHNR and FQNEAQ (reference sequence). This CDR3 comprises 16 residues. Trimming took 5 bases from V and 5 from J, leaving 19 bases between them. The CDR3 here is CASSQLHFLGYQPQHF. Here the CDR3 DNA reads TGTGCCAGCAGCCAGCTTCACTTTCTAGGATATCAGCCCCAGCATTTT.

V gene TRBV6-1 combines with J gene TRBJ1-1; tentative D call: TRBD1 (5 bases). This CDR3 is 14 amino acids long. V was pared by 5 bases and J by 0 bases, with 10 bases between. The germline V gene encodes CDR1 MNHNS and CDR2 SASEGT. The CDR3 here is CASSFTGLNTEAFF. The CDR3 DNA reads TGTGCCAGCAGTTTCACAGGTTTGAACACTGAAGCTTTCTTT.

This sequence joins TRBV19 and TRBJ2-1; TRBD1 agrees at 8 bases. Germline trimming cut 4 bases from V and 7 bases from J; bases unmatched to any gene: 6. The CDR3 sequence is 14 residues long. Germline assignment: CDR1 LNHDA and CDR2 SQIVND (reference sequence). Here the CDR3 reads CASSRVGQGNEQFF. In nucleotides, the CDR3 is TGTGCCAGTAGTAGAGTAGGACAGGGTAATGAGCAGTTCTTC.

The V call is TRBV6-5, the J call TRBJ1-2, with TRBD1 matching over 8 bases. The CDR3 covers 16 residues. CDR1 and CDR2 from the germline V gene are MNHEY and SVGAGI. V trimming: 3 bases; J trimming: 5 bases; junction bases outside the gene matches: 11. The CDR3, as DNA: TGTGCCAGCAGTTATGACGATCCGGGACAGGCTTATGGCTACACCTTC. Its translation: CASSYDDPGQAYGYTF.